These T cell receptor beta chains were read from a single sample in a study of spatial heterogeneity in lung cancer. Using its own MiXCR run on the 5' RACE reads, TCRdb lists one record per CDR3 protein. The table lists over a thousand distinct CDR3 sequences, 46% of them singletons. The specimen was PBMCs, collected at surgery. Source of these receptors: a female donor with early-stage non-small cell lung cancer. Both conserved end residues are part of each CDR3. Each record gives: D gene, CDR3 length, J gene, V gene, clone size, CDR3 protein, CDR3 DNA. A D gene is named only where the DNA matches it firmly. Expanded clones get a size class; other rows say once, few or many, or leave the size out.

d_call: NA
cdr3_length: 13
j_call: TRBJ2-7
v_call: TRBV30
clone_size: hyperexpanded
cdr3_aa: CAWTTLDSYEQYF
cdr3_nt: TGTGCCTGGACTACCCTTGACTCCTACGAGCAGTACTTC

d_call: NA
cdr3_length: 14
j_call: TRBJ2-3
v_call: TRBV29-1
clone_size: NA
cdr3_aa: CSVEGGGHTDTQYF
cdr3_nt: TGCAGCGTTGAAGGCGGGGGCCACACAGATACGCAGTATTTT

d_call: NA
cdr3_length: 14
j_call: TRBJ2-3
v_call: TRBV18
clone_size: NA
cdr3_aa: CASQDSLSTDTQYF
cdr3_nt: TGTGCCAGCCAAGACTCATTAAGCACAGATACGCAGTATTTT

d_call: NA
cdr3_length: 11
j_call: TRBJ2-5
v_call: TRBV18
clone_size: NA
cdr3_aa: CASSPQETQYF
cdr3_nt: TGTGCCAGCTCACCGCAAGAGACCCAGTACTTC

d_call: TRBD2
cdr3_length: 13
j_call: TRBJ2-5
v_call: TRBV20-1
clone_size: few
cdr3_aa: CSASLAGVETQYF
cdr3_nt: TGCAGTGCTAGTCTAGCGGGAGTAGAGACCCAGTACTTC

d_call: TRBD1
cdr3_length: 14
j_call: TRBJ2-7
v_call: TRBV19
clone_size: once
cdr3_aa: CASTRRDRPYEQYF
cdr3_nt: TGTGCCAGTACCCGCCGGGACAGACCCTACGAGCAGTACTTC

d_call: NA
cdr3_length: 11
j_call: TRBJ2-1
v_call: TRBV10-3
clone_size: many
cdr3_aa: CAISVGNEQFF
cdr3_nt: TGTGCCATCAGTGTGGGGAATGAGCAGTTCTTC

d_call: NA
cdr3_length: 16
j_call: TRBJ2-1
v_call: TRBV18
clone_size: NA
cdr3_aa: CASSPAAGTTANEQFF
cdr3_nt: TGTGCCAGCTCACCCGCTGCCGGGACAACTGCCAATGAGCAGTTCTTC

d_call: TRBD1
cdr3_length: 14
j_call: TRBJ2-7
v_call: TRBV5-8
clone_size: medium-sized
cdr3_aa: CASSLGDSAYEQYF
cdr3_nt: TGTGCCAGCAGCTTGGGGGACAGTGCCTACGAGCAGTACTTC

d_call: TRBD1
cdr3_length: 18
j_call: TRBJ1-1
v_call: TRBV7-2
clone_size: once
cdr3_aa: CASLGTGTGNNLGTEAFF
cdr3_nt: TGTGCCAGCCTCGGGACAGGGACGGGGAATAATCTCGGCACTGAAGCTTTCTTT

d_call: NA
cdr3_length: 13
j_call: TRBJ2-5
v_call: TRBV10-2
clone_size: NA
cdr3_aa: CASSLTGKETQYF
cdr3_nt: TGCGCCAGCTCGCTTACAGGGAAAGAGACCCAGTACTTC

d_call: TRBD2
cdr3_length: 13
j_call: TRBJ2-3
v_call: TRBV28
clone_size: NA
cdr3_aa: CASRFLAGDTQYF
cdr3_nt: TGTGCCAGCAGGTTCTTAGCGGGAGATACGCAGTATTTT

d_call: NA
cdr3_length: 14
j_call: TRBJ1-1
v_call: TRBV6-5
clone_size: once
cdr3_aa: CASRRGNMNTEAFF
cdr3_nt: TGTGCCAGCAGAAGGGGGAACATGAACACTGAAGCTTTCTTT

d_call: NA
cdr3_length: 14
j_call: TRBJ2-3
v_call: TRBV2
clone_size: once
cdr3_aa: CASRNRASTDTQYF
cdr3_nt: TGTGCCAGCAGGAACAGGGCTAGCACAGATACGCAGTATTTT

d_call: TRBD2
cdr3_length: 15
j_call: TRBJ2-7
v_call: TRBV13
clone_size: NA
cdr3_aa: CASSSLRGGSYEQYF
cdr3_nt: TGTGCCAGCAGCTCCCTCCGGGGGGGTAGTTACGAGCAGTACTTC

d_call: NA
cdr3_length: 13
j_call: TRBJ2-3
v_call: TRBV7-2
clone_size: large
cdr3_aa: CASSSLVTDTQYF
cdr3_nt: TGTGCCAGCAGCTCCCTAGTGACAGATACGCAGTATTTT

d_call: TRBD2
cdr3_length: 19
j_call: TRBJ2-7
v_call: TRBV11-3
clone_size: few
cdr3_aa: CASSVITGTSGRSRYEQYF
cdr3_nt: TGTGCCAGCAGCGTTATCACGGGGACTAGCGGGAGGTCTAGGTACGAGCAGTACTTC

d_call: TRBD1
cdr3_length: 19
j_call: TRBJ2-4
v_call: TRBV6-2/TRBV6-3
clone_size: NA
cdr3_aa: CASSYPSLLRGTAKNIQYF
cdr3_nt: TGTGCCAGCAGTTACCCCTCCCTCCTCAGGGGGACAGCCAAAAACATTCAGTACTTC

d_call: NA
cdr3_length: 15
j_call: TRBJ2-5
v_call: TRBV5-8
clone_size: few
cdr3_aa: CASSGPGTAKETQYF
cdr3_nt: TGTGCCAGCAGCGGACCCGGGACTGCAAAAGAGACCCAGTACTTC

d_call: TRBD2
cdr3_length: 12
j_call: TRBJ2-7
v_call: TRBV20-1
clone_size: once
cdr3_aa: CSARTSGYEQYF
cdr3_nt: TGCAGTGCTAGGACTAGCGGGTACGAGCAGTACTTC

d_call: NA
cdr3_length: 15
j_call: TRBJ1-3
v_call: TRBV12-3/TRBV12-4
clone_size: NA
cdr3_aa: CASSLAPGPSNTIYF
cdr3_nt: TGTGCCAGCAGTTTAGCGCCCGGCCCTTCGAACACCATATATTTT

d_call: NA
cdr3_length: 14
j_call: TRBJ2-7
v_call: TRBV6-6
clone_size: NA
cdr3_aa: CASSYRLASYEQYF
cdr3_nt: TGTGCCAGCAGTTACAGACTGGCCTCCTACGAGCAGTACTTC

d_call: NA
cdr3_length: 14
j_call: TRBJ2-1
v_call: TRBV28
clone_size: few
cdr3_aa: CASSALKVLYEQFF
cdr3_nt: TGTGCCAGCAGTGCACTGAAAGTTTTATATGAGCAGTTCTTC

d_call: TRBD2
cdr3_length: 18
j_call: TRBJ2-1
v_call: TRBV28
clone_size: many
cdr3_aa: CASSFLHPGRAGYNEQFF
cdr3_nt: TGTGCCAGCAGTTTCCTACACCCGGGGAGGGCGGGGTACAATGAGCAGTTCTTC

d_call: NA
cdr3_length: 16
j_call: TRBJ1-5
v_call: TRBV12-3/TRBV12-4
clone_size: NA
cdr3_aa: CASSLLVGRGNQPQHF
cdr3_nt: TGTGCCAGCAGTCTCCTCGTGGGTCGGGGCAATCAGCCCCAGCATTTT

d_call: NA
cdr3_length: 11
j_call: TRBJ1-4
v_call: TRBV12-5
clone_size: NA
cdr3_aa: CASAEGYRCFF
cdr3_nt: TGTGCTAGTGCGGAGGGGTACCGCTGTTTTTTT

d_call: NA
cdr3_length: 14
j_call: TRBJ2-1
v_call: TRBV20-1
clone_size: NA
cdr3_aa: CSGATLWMDGEQFF
cdr3_nt: TGCAGTGGGGCCACTCTGTGGATGGACGGTGAGCAGTTCTTC

d_call: TRBD2
cdr3_length: 15
j_call: TRBJ2-3
v_call: TRBV7-2
clone_size: NA
cdr3_aa: CASSLREAPMDTQYF
cdr3_nt: TGTGCCAGCAGCTTGCGGGAGGCCCCTATGGATACGCAGTATTTT